A selection of T cell receptor beta chains follows, all from one sample in a study of blood T cell repertoires in COVID-19. Profiled with immunoSEQ multiplex PCR; TCRdb holds only in-frame clones, not every one. The sample shows more than 85,000 clones, around 84% of them seen only once. Material for sequencing was peripheral blood. The receptors originated from a woman aged 55-70 years with acute or convalescent COVID-19. Each CDR3 is given with its conserved first and last residue. A D gene is named only where the DNA matches it firmly. Not every row has a clone size; where given, it reads once, few, many or a size class.

CDR3 DNA	CDR3 protein	J gene	D gene	V gene	clone size
TGTGCCAGCAGTCAGGGGACGGATGAAAAACTGTTTTTT	CASSQGTDEKLFF	TRBJ1-4	NA	TRBV28	NA
TGTGCCAGCAGCCAAGATAAGACAGGGTGGGGCGGCGACAACACCGGGGAGCTGTTTTTT	CASSQDKTGWGGDNTGELFF	TRBJ2-2	TRBD1	TRBV4-2	NA
TGTGCCAGCAGCCAATACGGGAGCACTGAAGCTTTCTTT	CASSQYGSTEAFF	TRBJ1-1	NA	TRBV14	NA
TGTGCCAGTAGTATTAGGCCAGGGATAGGCAATGAGCAGTTCTTC	CASSIRPGIGNEQFF	TRBJ2-1	NA	TRBV19	NA
TGTGCCAGCAGCCAACGACTAGCGGGGCAAGAGACCCAGTACTTC	CASSQRLAGQETQYF	TRBJ2-5	TRBD2	TRBV11-3	NA
TGTGCCAGCAGCTTTGTTACAGGGGGCAGCAATCAGCCCCAGCATTTT	CASSFVTGGSNQPQHF	TRBJ1-5	TRBD1	TRBV7-9	NA
TGCGCCAGCAGCTTGAATCTCCTAAATTCACCCCTCCACTTT	CASSLNLLNSPLHF	TRBJ1-6	NA	TRBV5-1	NA
TGTGCCTGGAGTGAAGGACAGAATCAGCCCCAGCATTTT	CAWSEGQNQPQHF	TRBJ1-5	NA	TRBV30	NA
TGCGCCAGCAGCTTGGGAGTCCTACAAGAGACCCAGTACTTC	CASSLGVLQETQYF	TRBJ2-5	NA	TRBV5-1	once
TGTGCCAGTAGTCCCGACGGGACTCACTTCCTCTCCGAGCAGTACTTC	CASSPDGTHFLSEQYF	TRBJ2-7	NA	TRBV19	NA
TGTGCCAGCAGCTTAGTTAACACAGGGGGAGCCACAGATACGCAGTATTTT	CASSLVNTGGATDTQYF	TRBJ2-3	TRBD1	TRBV11-2	NA
TGTGCCAGCAGCTACTACCAGCAGACTGAAGCTTTCTTT	CASSYYQQTEAFF	TRBJ1-1	NA	TRBV7-9	NA
TGTGCCAGCATATACAGGGGGGGGTACACTGAAGCTTTCTTT	CASIYRGGYTEAFF	TRBJ1-1	TRBD1	TRBV6-5	NA
TGTGCCAGCAGGGGCACAGGCCTCAATCAGCCCCAGCATTTT	CASRGTGLNQPQHF	TRBJ1-5	NA	TRBV25-1	NA
TGTGCCAGTAGTGCTACAGGGGGCGGACAGCCCCAGCATTTT	CASSATGGGQPQHF	TRBJ1-5	TRBD1	TRBV19	NA
TGTGCCAGCAGCCAGAGTCAGGGTTTCAGCTACACCTTC	CASSQSQGFSYTF	TRBJ1-2	NA	TRBV5-4	NA